This entry lists 12 T cell receptor beta chains sequenced from one sample in a study of Graves' ophthalmopathy and Graves' hyperthyroidism (dated by TCRdb to 2017 to 2018). Sequencing instrument: Illumina HiSeq 2000. TCR beta CDR3 regions were amplified from RNA transcripts for repertoire sequencing. A first-round RT-PCR used HTBI primers with the Qiagen OneStep RT-PCR kit, followed by a second-round multiplex PCR, size selection and purification. The public reads were reanalyzed by TCRdb: fastp trimming at Q25, MiXCR alignment, in-frame beta chains only. For every CDR3 protein sequence, its rows merge into one entry that carries the most common genes and DNA. The sample contains 350,000 to 400,000 distinct CDR3 sequences, around 17% of them found a single time. Around 1.5% of the sample rests with the top ten. Sequenced: peripheral blood. The receptors here all came from a woman between 18 and 29 years old with Graves' ophthalmopathy. Donor details come from another sample of the same person, matched by shared clones.

This clonotype was recorded many times. The chain couples TRBV6-2 or TRBV6-3 to TRBJ2-5; 10 bases agree with TRBD2. V shed 7 bases, J shed 7 bases, and the junction held 12 bases outside the gene matches. The germline gives CDR1 MNHEY, CDR2 SVGEGT. The CDR3 is 15 amino acids. The CDR3 reads CASTSSSGGKGTQYF. The CDR3 nucleotides read TGTGCCAGCACCTCCTCTAGCGGGGGTAAAGGGACCCAGTACTTC.

The sample holds many counts of this clonotype. V usage is TRBV6-2 or TRBV6-3 and J usage is TRBJ2-3; the D call may be TRBD1 or TRBD2 (5 bases each). The CDR3 has 16 residues. Trimming shortened V by 6 bases and J by 3 bases, and 19 bases separated the two germline ends. Germline V gene data show CDR1 as MNHEY and CDR2 as SVGEGT. In nucleotides, the CDR3 is TGTGCCAGCAGCCCGGGACCCCTAGGTGGAACAGATACGCAGTATTTT. Its translation is CASSPGPLGGTDTQYF.

This clonotype was seen more than once but under ten times. The chain couples TRBV24-1 to TRBJ2-2, with D uncertain. This CDR3 is built from 13 residues. V lost 1 base, J lost 6 bases, and 5 bases lay in between. Germline V lookup: CDR1 KGHDR, CDR2 SFDVKD. DNA of the CDR3: TGTGCCACCAGTGATTTACGGCCCGGGGAGCTGTTTTTT. Translation: CATSDLRPGELFF.

There are many counts of this clonotype. The V call is TRBV7-2, the J call TRBJ2-4; a weak D match, TRBD2 (6 bases). Trimming shortened V by 5 bases and J by 1 base, and 12 bases separated the two germline ends. The CDR3 contains 15 residues. CDR1 is SGHTA and CDR2 is FQGNSA in the germline V gene. The CDR3 protein is CASSRGAFAKNIQYF. CDR3 DNA: TGTGCCAGCAGCCGCGGGGCCTTCGCCAAAAACATTCAGTACTTC.

This sequence joins TRBV6-1 and TRBJ1-2, with TRBD1 identical over 9 bases. Looked up from germline, CDR1 is MNHNS and CDR2 is SASEGT. V dropped 6 bases and J dropped 6; count of bases not matched to a gene: 5. The CDR3 loop spans 13 amino acids. DNA of the CDR3: TGTGCCAGCAGAGGGGACAGGGTTAATGGCTACACCTTC. The encoded protein is CASRGDRVNGYTF.

The chain carries TRBV12-3 or TRBV12-4 and TRBJ1-1; D not resolved. Trimming cost V 4 bases and J 6 bases, with 18 bases left between them. The CDR3 has 15 residues. The CDR3 bases are TGTGCCAGCAGTTCCGTTAGGAGGGTTAACGCTGAAGCTTTCTTT. Residues: CASSSVRRVNAEAFF.

V is TRBV11-2 and J is TRBJ1-2; 7 positions agree with TRBD1. The CDR3 is made up of 15 amino acids. Germline V gene data show CDR1 as SGHAT and CDR2 as FQNNGV. V was pared by 5 bases and J by 2 bases, with 8 bases of the junction left unmatched. CDR3 region: CASSEQGIWNYGYTF. DNA of the CDR3: TGTGCCAGCAGCGAACAGGGGATATGGAACTATGGCTACACCTTC.

This clonotype was counted many times. V usage is TRBV12-3 or TRBV12-4 and J usage is TRBJ2-5, with a weak D call TRBD1 (6 bases). The ends were cut back, 6 bases at V and 1 base at J, with 9 bases in the middle. The CDR3 has 13 amino acids. The CDR3 sequence: CASRPRGQETQYF. CDR3 DNA sequence: TGTGCCAGCAGGCCCAGGGGCCAAGAGACCCAGTACTTC.

The rearrangement links TRBV6-5 to TRBJ2-7; D unclear. V gave up 0 bases and J gave up 2 bases, with 14 bases separating them. The CDR3 contains 16 residues. The V gene's germline CDR1 is MNHEY and CDR2 SVGAGI. CDR3 DNA: TGTGCCAGCAGTTACTCGAGCAATACGGGCACCTACGAGCAGTACTTC. Its translation: CASSYSSNTGTYEQYF.

This clonotype was counted many times. This chain connects TRBV7-2 to TRBJ2-2, with D unclear. Per germline, CDR1 SGHTA and CDR2 FQGNSA. This CDR3 contains 15 residues. V was trimmed by 2 bases and J by 1 base, leaving 8 bases between them. In nucleotides, the CDR3 is TGTGCCAGCAGCTTACCGACGGTGAACACCGGGGAGCTGTTTTTT. Translation gives CASSLPTVNTGELFF.

There are many counts of this clonotype. The genes are TRBV28 and TRBJ2-7; D is undetermined. The V gene lost 8 bases and the J gene lost 2 bases, with 4 bases spanning the gap. From germline, CDR1 is MDHEN and CDR2 SYDVKM. The CDR3 sequence is 10 residues long. The CDR3 DNA reads TGTGCCAGCGGAGCCTACGAGCAGTACTTC. Its translation: CASGAYEQYF.

This clonotype was found many times. The rearrangement joins TRBV28 to TRBJ2-7, with a tentative D call TRBD1 (6 bases). CDR3 length equals 14 residues. V gave up 4 bases and J gave up 3 bases, with 13 bases separating them. Germline V gene data show CDR1 as MDHEN and CDR2 as SYDVKM. As DNA, the CDR3 is TGTGCCAGCAGTTATGCGCCGGACAGCTACGAGCAGTACTTC. It codes for CASSYAPDSYEQYF.